Each of the 18 T cell receptor beta chains below was sequenced from the same sample in a study of blood T cell repertoires in COVID-19. Only in-frame clones appear in the TCRdb table, and some are missing; sequencing was by immunoSEQ multiplex PCR. The sample holds tens of thousands of clones, 85% seen once. The specimen sequenced was peripheral blood. These receptors were obtained from a human donor in a cohort sampled during active COVID-19.

The rearrangement joins TRBV29-1 to TRBJ2-7, with 9 bases lining up with TRBD2. The CDR3 sequence is 14 residues long. Germline V gives CDR1 SQVTM, CDR2 ANQGSEA. Trimming at V came to 7 bases and at J to 0 bases, leaving 7 bases not matched to a gene. CDR3: CSAIAGASSYEQYF. As DNA, the CDR3 is TGCAGCGCTATAGCGGGGGCGAGCTCCTACGAGCAGTACTTC.

The chain joins TRBV3-1 (or the pseudogene TRBV3-2) to TRBJ1-5; a possible D gene is TRBD1 (5 bases). In germline, CDR1 is LGHDT, CDR2 YNNKEL (reference sequence). V lost 1 base and J 1 base, leaving 5 bases between the germline ends. This CDR3 has 14 amino acids. CDR3 sequence (DNA): TGTGCCAGCAGCCAAGGACAGAGCAATCAGCCCCAGCATTTT. Its protein is CASSQGQSNQPQHF.

The genes are TRBV5-4 and TRBJ2-5; maybe TRBD2 (7 bases). From germline, CDR1 is SGHNT and CDR2 YYREEE (reference sequence). CDR3 length: 14 residues. V shed 4 bases and J shed 5 bases, with 15 bases lying between them. The CDR3 DNA is TGTGCCAGCAGCCGAGGGGGGGGCGGGGAGACCCAGTACTTC. Translating it yields CASSRGGGGETQYF.

This chain links TRBV5-8 with TRBJ1-6; 7 nucleotides align to TRBD1. This CDR3 is 17 amino acids long. Germline CDR1 and CDR2: SGHTS and YDEGEE. V shed 4 bases and J 10 bases; nucleotides not matched to a gene: 17. Here the CDR3 reads CASSRRTSRDSRSPLHF. The CDR3 DNA sequence: TGTGCCAGCAGCCGCCGAACGTCCCGGGACAGTAGATCACCCCTCCACTTT.

This chain uses TRBV6-4 with TRBJ1-4; 7 nucleotides align to TRBD1. V shed 2 bases, J shed 6 bases, and the junction held 9 bases outside the gene matches. There are 16 residues in the CDR3. Germline assignment: CDR1 MRHNA and CDR2 SNTAGT. CDR3 in DNA: TGTGCCAGCAGTGACGAGACCAGACAGGGCGATGAAAAACTGTTTTTT. It is translated as CASSDETRQGDEKLFF.

V and J are TRBV5-5 and TRBJ1-5; no definite D call. The V and J ends lost 4 bases and 7 bases respectively, with 15 bases between them. CDR3 length equals 14 residues. Germline values: CDR1 SGHKS, CDR2 YYEKEE (reference sequence). CDR3 nucleotide sequence: TGTGCCAGCAGCGTCCGATCGGTTAGCCAGCCCCAGCATTTT. It codes for CASSVRSVSQPQHF.

The V call is TRBV3-1 (or the pseudogene TRBV3-2), the J call TRBJ2-7, with D tentatively TRBD2 (6 bases). Germline V gene data show CDR1 as LGHDT and CDR2 as YNNKEL (reference sequence). There are 14 residues in the CDR3. V was clipped by 1 base and J by 2 bases, with 9 bases between them. The CDR3 loop reads CASSQGASAYEQYF. The CDR3 region has the DNA TGTGCCAGCAGCCAAGGCGCTAGCGCCTACGAGCAGTACTTC.

The chain uses TRBV6-2 or TRBV6-3 and TRBJ2-7, with 8 bases that match TRBD2. The CDR3 extends over 14 amino acids. V trimming: 2 bases; J trimming: 2 bases; junction bases outside the gene matches: 2. From germline, CDR1 is MNHEY and CDR2 SVGEGT. The CDR3 loop reads CASSYELAAYEQYF. CDR3 nucleotide sequence: TGTGCCAGCAGTTACGAACTAGCGGCCTACGAGCAGTACTTC.

CDR3: CASSLREGGSGETQYF. The CDR3 DNA reads as TGCGCCAGCAGCTTAAGAGAAGGGGGATCGGGGGAGACCCAGTACTTC. The chain uses TRBV5-1 and TRBJ2-5; D is possibly TRBD1 (6 bases). Trimming cost V 2 bases and J 5 bases, with 19 bases left between them. Germline V gene sequence: CDR1 SGHRS, CDR2 YFSETQ. There are 16 residues in the CDR3.

The chain links TRBV2 to TRBJ1-6, with a tentative D call TRBD1 (5 bases). V was clipped by 5 bases and J by 10 bases, with 12 bases between them. The germline V gene encodes CDR1 SNHLY and CDR2 FYNNEI. The CDR3 has 13 residues. CDR3 region: CASSFRVESPLHF. DNA of the CDR3: TGTGCCAGCAGTTTCAGGGTAGAGTCACCCCTCCACTTT.

The chain links TRBV18 to TRBJ2-5; D remains ambiguous. Trimming pared 4 bases from V and 1 base from J, leaving 7 bases between. CDR1 and CDR2 from the germline V gene are KGHSH and LQKENI. This CDR3 region has 13 residues. CDR3 nucleotide sequence: TGTGCCAGCTCACTCCGGTCCCAAGAGACCCAGTACTTC. Its protein is CASSLRSQETQYF.

The genes are TRBV14 and TRBJ2-1; 8 bases agree with TRBD1. The trim removed 4 bases at V and 5 bases at J, leaving 10 bases unmatched. CDR1 is SGHDN, CDR2 FVKESK, per germline. The CDR3 extends over 16 amino acids. CDR3 DNA sequence: TGTGCCAGCAGCCTGCCCAGGGGGCTGGGCGACAATGAGCAGTTCTTC. Amino acid sequence: CASSLPRGLGDNEQFF.

The CDR3 sequence: CATFRDSYEQYF. The CDR3 bases are TGTGCCACCTTCCGGGACAGCTACGAGCAGTACTTC. This chain joins TRBV2 and TRBJ2-7; 7 bases are a match to TRBD1. The V and J ends lost 10 bases and 3 bases, in that order; junction bases with no gene match: 6. This CDR3 has 12 residues. The germline gives CDR1 SNHLY, CDR2 FYNNEI.

This chain joins TRBV28 and TRBJ2-3; D is undetermined. The CDR3 is made up of 12 amino acids. Germline loops: CDR1 MDHEN, CDR2 SYDVKM. V lost 7 bases, J lost 3 bases, and 8 bases lay in between. The chain's CDR3 is CASTSGTDTQYF. The CDR3 coding sequence is TGTGCCAGCACCTCAGGAACAGATACGCAGTATTTT.

The CDR3 region is CASRDRDRVQYF. The CDR3 nucleotides are TGTGCCAGCAGAGACCGGGACAGGGTTCAGTACTTC. The J gene is TRBJ2-4, the V gene TRBV12-3 or TRBV12-4; 9 bases are a match to TRBD1. The J segment lost 11 bases and the V segment lost 6 bases, leaving 5 bases of the junction unmatched. There are 12 residues in the CDR3.

This clone occurred a few times. This chain connects TRBV9 to TRBJ2-3; 7 bases are shared with TRBD1. This CDR3 comprises 14 residues. The trim removed 3 bases at V and 4 bases at J, leaving 5 bases unmatched. Germline V lookup: CDR1 SGDLS, CDR2 YYNGEE. The CDR3 reads CASSAYQGADTQYF. CDR3 nucleotide sequence: TGTGCCAGCAGCGCCTATCAGGGGGCAGATACGCAGTATTTT.

V is TRBV13 and J is TRBJ2-5, with 7 bases aligning to TRBD2. This CDR3 spans 17 amino acids. Trimming took 1 base from V and 5 from J; bases not matched to a gene: 13. Germline V gene sequence: CDR1 PRHDT, CDR2 FYEKMQ (reference sequence). The CDR3 region is CASSLESRGLGSETQYF. DNA of the CDR3: TGTGCCAGCAGCTTAGAGTCTAGAGGACTAGGTTCGGAGACCCAGTACTTC.

This chain connects TRBV27 to TRBJ2-7; 13 bases map to TRBD2. CDR1 and CDR2 (germline): MNHEY, SMNVEV (reference sequence). The CDR3 has 13 residues. Trimming at V came to 9 bases and at J to 5 bases, leaving 4 bases not matched to a gene. The CDR3 DNA reads as TGTGCCAGTTGGACTAGCGGGGGAAACGAGCAGTACTTC. Translated: CASWTSGGNEQYF.